This passage covers 8 T cell receptor beta chains from one sample sequenced in a study of blood T cell repertoires in COVID-19. Sequencing was performed with immunoSEQ multiplex PCR; in TCRdb, only in-frame clones are kept and a portion is missing. This sample has 80,000 to 100,000 clones, with 81% found just once. The material sequenced was peripheral blood. Receptors were obtained from a man between 60 and 75 years old with acute or convalescent COVID-19.

A remark on this clone: Germline and junction disagree at one end, which may indicate a read error. V gene TRBV7-7 combines with J gene TRBJ2-5; possible D gene TRBD2, 5 bases. CDR3 size: 13 residues. The germline V gene encodes CDR1 SSHAT and CDR2 FNYEAQ (reference sequence). For the CDR3, the DNA is TGTGCTAGCAGTCAGGCCCGGGGAGAGACCCAGTACTTC. Protein sequence: CASSQARGETQYF.

The chain joins TRBV5-4 to TRBJ1-1; TRBD1 matches 10 bases. The CDR3 consists of 14 residues. V was pared by 4 bases and J by 8 bases, with 8 bases of the junction left unmatched. CDR1 SGHNT and CDR2 YYREEE come from the germline V gene (reference sequence). Written as DNA, the CDR3 is TGTGCCAGCAGCCCTGGGGTGACAGGGGGCGAAGCTTTCTTT. It codes for CASSPGVTGGEAFF.

This clone was seen only once. This chain joins TRBV6-2 or TRBV6-3 and TRBJ2-7; possible D gene TRBD1, 5 bases. Deletions cut 2 bases from V and 2 bases from J, with 16 bases between. The CDR3 extends over 16 amino acids. The germline gives CDR1 MNHEY, CDR2 SVGEGT. The CDR3 nucleotides are TGTGCCAGCAGTTACCCTGGACAATATTCGGCCTACGAGCAGTACTTC. Its protein is CASSYPGQYSAYEQYF.

The V and J genes are TRBV7-8 and TRBJ2-7, with TRBD1 identical over 7 bases. The CDR3 is 14 residues long. V was clipped by 5 bases and J by 1 base; unmatched bases: 5. Germline V gene lookup returns CDR1 SGHVS and CDR2 FQNEAQ. CDR3 DNA sequence: TGTGCCAGCAGCACCCGACAGGGTTCCTACGAGCAGTACTTC. This encodes CASSTRQGSYEQYF.

The rearrangement joins TRBV30 to TRBJ1-6, with TRBD1 matching 7 bases. CDR3 size: 13 residues. With V trimmed by 7 bases and J by 8 bases, 8 bases remained unmatched. CDR1 is GTSNPN and CDR2 is SVGIG in the germline V gene (reference sequence). CDR3 sequence: CASAGTVDSPLHF. In nucleotides, the CDR3 is TGTGCCTCAGCCGGGACAGTGGATTCACCCCTCCACTTT.

The rearrangement joins TRBV10-2 to TRBJ1-1, with D possibly TRBD1 on 6 matching bases. With 7 bases removed from V and 1 base from J, the gap between germline ends came to 19 bases. CDR1 WSHSY and CDR2 SAAADI come from the germline V gene. The CDR3 contains 16 residues. The CDR3 here is CASNPAGQYPNTEAFF. The CDR3 nucleotides are TGCGCCAGCAATCCAGCGGGACAATATCCGAACACTGAAGCTTTCTTT.

V is TRBV5-1 and J is TRBJ1-4, with 7 bases lining up with TRBD1. Per germline, CDR1 SGHRS and CDR2 YFSETQ. CDR3 size: 15 residues. The V segment lost 5 bases and the J segment 8 bases; nucleotides outside the gene matches: 12. The DNA of the CDR3 is TGCGCCAGCAGGATGCTGGGTACAGGGGAAGAAAAACTGTTTTTT. Its protein product is CASRMLGTGEEKLFF. The full variable domain, rest sourced from reference TRBV5-1 and TRBJ1-4, is KAGVTQTPRYLIKTRGQQVTLSCSPISGHRSVSWYQQTPGQGLQFLFEYFSETQRNKGNFPGRFSGRQFSNSRSEMNVSTLELGDSALYLCASRMLGTGEEKLFFGSGTQLSVL.

CDR3 protein: CAISEDGRGNNSPLHF. CDR3 sequence (DNA): TGTGCCATCAGTGAGGATGGCCGGGGAAATAATTCACCCCTCCACTTT. The rearrangement links TRBV10-3 to TRBJ1-6; D not resolved. This CDR3 has 16 amino acids. Looked up from germline, CDR1 is ENHRY and CDR2 is SYGVKD. The V and J ends lost 2 bases and 5 bases respectively, with 13 bases between them.